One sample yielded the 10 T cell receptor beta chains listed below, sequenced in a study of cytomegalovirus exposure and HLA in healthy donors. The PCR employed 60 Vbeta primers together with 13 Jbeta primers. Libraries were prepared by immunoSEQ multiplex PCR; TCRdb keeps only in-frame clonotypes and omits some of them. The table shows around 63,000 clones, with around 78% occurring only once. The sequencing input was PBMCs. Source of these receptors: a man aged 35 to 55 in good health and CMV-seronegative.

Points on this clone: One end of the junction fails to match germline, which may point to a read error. This CDR3 is CSSSPLGTSPREQYF. DNA of the CDR3: TGTTCCAGCAGCCCCCTCGGGACATCCCCTCGGGAGCAGTACTTC. The rearrangement joins TRBV7-9 to TRBJ2-7, with a weak D call TRBD1 (6 bases). Germline-derived CDR1 and CDR2 are SEHNR and FQNEAQ (reference sequence). CDR3 length: 15 residues.

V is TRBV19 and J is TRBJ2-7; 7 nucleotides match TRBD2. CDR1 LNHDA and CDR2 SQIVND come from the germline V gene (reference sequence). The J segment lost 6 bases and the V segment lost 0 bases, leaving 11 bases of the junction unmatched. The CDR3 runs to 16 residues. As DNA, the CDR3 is TGTGCCAGTAGTATAGACGTCCGGGCGGGAGTTCTCGAGCAGTACTTC. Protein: CASSIDVRAGVLEQYF.

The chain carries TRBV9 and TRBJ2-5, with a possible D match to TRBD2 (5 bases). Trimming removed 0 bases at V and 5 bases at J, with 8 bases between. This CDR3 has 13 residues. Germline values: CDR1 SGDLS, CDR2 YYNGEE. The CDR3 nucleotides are TGTGCCAGCAGCGTAGACGGGGTGGAGACCCAGTACTTC. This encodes CASSVDGVETQYF.

CDR3 nucleotide sequence: TGTGCCAGCAGCGCCCGTACAGGGAACACTGAAGCTTTCTTT. Translating gives CASSARTGNTEAFF. The chain carries TRBV7-9 and TRBJ1-1; D perhaps matches TRBD1 (5 bases). Germline V gene sequence: CDR1 SEHNR, CDR2 FQNEAQ (reference sequence). CDR3 size: 14 residues. Trimming took off 5 bases at V and 1 base at J, with 11 bases between the two ends.

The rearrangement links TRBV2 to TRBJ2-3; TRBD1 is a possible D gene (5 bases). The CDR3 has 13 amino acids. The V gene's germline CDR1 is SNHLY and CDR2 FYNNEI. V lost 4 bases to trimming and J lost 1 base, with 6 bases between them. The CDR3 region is CASSAQGTDTQYF. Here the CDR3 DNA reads TGTGCCAGCAGTGCACAGGGCACAGATACGCAGTATTTT. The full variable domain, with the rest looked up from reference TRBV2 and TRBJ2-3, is EPEVTQTPSHQVTQMGQEVILRCVPISNHLYFYWYRQILGQKVEFLVSFYNNEISEKSEIFDDQFSVERPDGSNFTLKIRSTKLEDSAMYFCASSAQGTDTQYFGPGTRLTVL.

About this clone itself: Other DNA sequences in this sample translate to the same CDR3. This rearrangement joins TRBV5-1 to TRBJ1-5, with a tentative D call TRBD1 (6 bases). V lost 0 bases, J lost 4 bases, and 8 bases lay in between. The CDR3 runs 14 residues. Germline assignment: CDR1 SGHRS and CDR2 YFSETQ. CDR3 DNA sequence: TGCGCCAGCAGCTTGGAAGGGGGTAATCAGCCCCAGCATTTT. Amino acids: CASSLEGGNQPQHF.

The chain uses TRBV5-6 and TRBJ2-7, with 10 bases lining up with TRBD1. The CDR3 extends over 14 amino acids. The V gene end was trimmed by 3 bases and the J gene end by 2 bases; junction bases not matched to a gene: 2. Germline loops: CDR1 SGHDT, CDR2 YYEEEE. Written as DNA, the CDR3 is TGTGCCAGCAGCTGGGGGACAGGGGCCTACGAGCAGTACTTC. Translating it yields CASSWGTGAYEQYF.

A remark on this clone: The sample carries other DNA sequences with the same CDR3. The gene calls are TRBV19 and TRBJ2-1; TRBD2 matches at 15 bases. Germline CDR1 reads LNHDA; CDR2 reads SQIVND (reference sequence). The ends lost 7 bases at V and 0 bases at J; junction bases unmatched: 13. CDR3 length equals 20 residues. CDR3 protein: CASTPGLAGGGGDSYNEQFF. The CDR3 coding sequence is TGTGCCAGTACTCCCGGACTAGCGGGAGGGGGAGGGGACTCCTACAATGAGCAGTTCTTC.

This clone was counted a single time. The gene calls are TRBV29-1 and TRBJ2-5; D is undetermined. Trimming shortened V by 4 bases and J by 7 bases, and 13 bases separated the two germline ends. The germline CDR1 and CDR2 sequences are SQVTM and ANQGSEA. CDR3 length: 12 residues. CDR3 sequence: CSVAPRSGTQYF. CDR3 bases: TGCAGCGTTGCCCCCCGGTCGGGGACCCAGTACTTC.

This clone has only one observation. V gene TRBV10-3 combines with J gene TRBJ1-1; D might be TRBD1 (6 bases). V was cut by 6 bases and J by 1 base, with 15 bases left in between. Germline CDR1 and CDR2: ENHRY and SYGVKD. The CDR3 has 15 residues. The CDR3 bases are TGTGCCATCAGAGACCTGACAGGCTGGAACACTGAAGCTTTCTTT. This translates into CAIRDLTGWNTEAFF.